The present TCR beta chain was sequenced within a study of T-cell memory formation after mild COVID-19. Study summary: Largely donor-specific TCR clusters were found. Study conclusions and caveats: Cross-reactive memory apparently joined, as some responding clones appeared in pre-infection memory.

With regard to this clonotype: What it binds is not known.

MiXCR, applied by TCRdb to the 5' RACE reads, yields one record per CDR3 protein. The sample shows roughly 550,000 distinct CDR3 sequences, approximately 20% of them seen only once. This sequence originates from an adult woman who had mild COVID-19 (a few samples of this study predate the infection). Cell type and time point are not known. Sequencing was carried out using PBMCs or a T cell subset sorted from them (not recorded which).

CDR3 region: CASSLMSHEQYF. Written as DNA, the CDR3 is TGTGCCAGCAGCCTAATGAGCCACGAGCAGTACTTC. The chain uses TRBV7-2 and TRBJ2-7; no reliable D call. Germline V gene sequence: CDR1 SGHTA, CDR2 FQGNSA. Trimming pared 5 bases from V and 5 bases from J, leaving 10 bases between. The CDR3 is 12 residues long.